Listed below are T cell receptor beta chains from one sample, sequenced in a study of OX40 agonist ivuxolimab in advanced cancers. The protocol was immunoSEQ multiplex PCR, while the TCRdb copy is restricted to in-frame clones and leaves out a portion. The table includes 50,000 to 70,000 clones, 84% detected once. The sequencing here drew on CD4+ or CD8+ T cells sorted from blood, taken in a trial of the OX40 agonist ivuxolimab. The receptors stem from an adult with an advanced solid tumor such as melanoma, head and neck, liver or kidney cancer. Each CDR3 is given with its conserved first and last residue. The D gene is left open where the match is weak. Clone size appears in some rows only: once, few, many, or a class for an expanded clone.

V,D,size,J,DNA,CDR3
TRBV11-2,NA,NA,TRBJ1-3,TGTGCCAGCGGACAGTCTGGAAACACCATATATTTT,CASGQSGNTIYF
TRBV6-5,NA,NA,TRBJ1-2,TGTGCCAGCAGGTCCTCAACAGCCTCCGGGGAGGGCTACACCTTC,CASRSSTASGEGYTF
TRBV27,NA,NA,TRBJ1-4,TGTGCCAGCAGTCCGCGAACGGTTGAAAAACTGTTTTTT,CASSPRTVEKLFF
TRBV30,NA,NA,TRBJ2-3,TGTGCCTGGAGTCGTGGAGATACGCAGTATTTT,CAWSRGDTQYF
TRBV9,NA,NA,TRBJ2-3,TGTGCCAGCAGCACACCCCGGTACGGGTCAGGTGAAGATACGCAGTATTTT,CASSTPRYGSGEDTQYF
TRBV6-5,NA,few,TRBJ2-6,TGTGCCAGCAGGGACGTTCCCTCTGGGGCCAACGTCCTGACTTTC,CASRDVPSGANVLTF
TRBV7-2,TRBD1,NA,TRBJ1-1,TGTGCCAGCAGCTCGGGACAGACCGTGAACACTGAAGCTTTCTTT,CASSSGQTVNTEAFF
TRBV2,TRBD1,few,TRBJ2-7,TGTGCCAGCATTACTGACAGGGCCGGGTACGAGCAGTACTTC,CASITDRAGYEQYF
TRBV19,TRBD2,NA,TRBJ2-5,TGTGCCAGTAGTGCCATTCAAGGCGGGGGGCTTGGGGAGACCCAGTACTTC,CASSAIQGGGLGETQYF
TRBV6-5,NA,NA,TRBJ1-6,TGTGCCACCCTGAACAGAGACTATAATTCACCCCTCCACTTT,CATLNRDYNSPLHF
TRBV19,NA,few,TRBJ2-7,TGTGCCAGTACCCCCCCGGGCATGGCCTACGAGCAGTACTTC,CASTPPGMAYEQYF
TRBV29-1,NA,NA,TRBJ2-7,TGCAGCGTGACGAGGGCAGGGGATTGGTACGAGCAGTACTTC,CSVTRAGDWYEQYF
TRBV6-6,NA,NA,TRBJ1-1,TGTGCCAGCAGTTACGTGAACACTGAAGCTTTCTTT,CASSYVNTEAFF
TRBV11-2,TRBD1,NA,TRBJ1-2,TGTGCCAGCAGCCTAGACAGGGGAGGCTACACCTTC,CASSLDRGGYTF
TRBV6-1,TRBD1,NA,TRBJ2-2,TGTGCCAGCAGATCAGGGGGGAACACCGGGGAGCTGTTTTTT,CASRSGGNTGELFF
TRBV9,NA,NA,TRBJ2-2,TGTGCCAGCAGCCCGGGTCACACCGGGGAGCTGTTTTTT,CASSPGHTGELFF